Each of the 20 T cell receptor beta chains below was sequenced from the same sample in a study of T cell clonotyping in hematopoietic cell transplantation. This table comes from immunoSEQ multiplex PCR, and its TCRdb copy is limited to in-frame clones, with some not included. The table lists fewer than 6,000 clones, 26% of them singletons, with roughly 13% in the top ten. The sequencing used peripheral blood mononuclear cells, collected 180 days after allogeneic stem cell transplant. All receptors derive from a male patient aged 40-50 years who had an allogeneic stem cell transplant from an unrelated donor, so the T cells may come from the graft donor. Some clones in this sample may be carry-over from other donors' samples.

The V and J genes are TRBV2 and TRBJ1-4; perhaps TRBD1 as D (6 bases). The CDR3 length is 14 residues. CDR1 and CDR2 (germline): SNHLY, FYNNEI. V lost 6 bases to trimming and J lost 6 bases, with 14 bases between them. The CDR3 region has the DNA TGTGCCAGCAGGAACAGGGTGGGGGATGAAAAACTGTTTTTT. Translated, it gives CASRNRVGDEKLFF.

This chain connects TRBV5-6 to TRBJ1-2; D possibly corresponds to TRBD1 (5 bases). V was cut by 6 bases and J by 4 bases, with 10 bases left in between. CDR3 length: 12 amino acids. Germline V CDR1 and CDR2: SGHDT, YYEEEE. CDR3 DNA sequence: TGTGCCAGCAAGCAGGGCGGCTATGGCTACACCTTC. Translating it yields CASKQGGYGYTF.

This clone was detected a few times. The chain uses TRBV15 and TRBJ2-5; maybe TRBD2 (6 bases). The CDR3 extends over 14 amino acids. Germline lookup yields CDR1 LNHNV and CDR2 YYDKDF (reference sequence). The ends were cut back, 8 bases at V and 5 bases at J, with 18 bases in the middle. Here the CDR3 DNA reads TGTGCCACCCGGGGGTTCGAGGGATTCGAGACCCAGTACTTC. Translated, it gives CATRGFEGFETQYF.

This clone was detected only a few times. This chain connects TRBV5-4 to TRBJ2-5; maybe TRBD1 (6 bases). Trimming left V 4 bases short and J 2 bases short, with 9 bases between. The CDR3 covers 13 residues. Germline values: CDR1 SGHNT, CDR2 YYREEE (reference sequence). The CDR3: CASSRTAQETQYF. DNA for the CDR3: TGTGCCAGCAGCCGGACAGCTCAAGAGACCCAGTACTTC. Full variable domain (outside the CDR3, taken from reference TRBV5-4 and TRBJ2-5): ETGVTQSPTHLIKTRGQQVTLRCSSQSGHNTVSWYQQALGQGPQFIFQYYREEENGRGNFPPRFSGLQFPNYSSELNVNALELDDSALYLCASSRTAQETQYFGPGTRLLVL.

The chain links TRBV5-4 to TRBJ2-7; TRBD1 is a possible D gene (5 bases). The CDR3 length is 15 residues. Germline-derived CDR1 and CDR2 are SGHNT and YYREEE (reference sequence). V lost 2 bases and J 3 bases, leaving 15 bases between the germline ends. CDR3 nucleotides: TGTGCCAGCAGCTTAACGGGCCAGGGCGACTACGAGCAGTACTTC. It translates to CASSLTGQGDYEQYF.

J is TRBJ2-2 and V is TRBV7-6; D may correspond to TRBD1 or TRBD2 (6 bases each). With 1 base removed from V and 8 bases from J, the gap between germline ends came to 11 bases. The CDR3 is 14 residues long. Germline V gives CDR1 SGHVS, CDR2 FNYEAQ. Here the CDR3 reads CASSLEGGTGELFF. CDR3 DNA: TGTGCCAGCAGCTTAGAGGGGGGCACTGGGGAGCTGTTTTTT. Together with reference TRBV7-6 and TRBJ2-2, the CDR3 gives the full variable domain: GAGVSQSPRYKVTKRGQDVALRCDPISGHVSLYWYRQALGQGPEFLTYFNYEAQQDKSGLPNDRFSAERPEGSISTLTIQRTEQRDSAMYRCASSLEGGTGELFFGEGSRLTVL.

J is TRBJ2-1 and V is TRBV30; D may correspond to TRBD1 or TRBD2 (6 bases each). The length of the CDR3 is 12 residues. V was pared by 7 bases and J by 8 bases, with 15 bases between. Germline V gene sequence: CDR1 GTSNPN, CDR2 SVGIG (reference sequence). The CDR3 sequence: CALGGRSDEQFF. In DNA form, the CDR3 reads TGTGCCTTAGGGGGGCGCAGCGATGAGCAGTTCTTC. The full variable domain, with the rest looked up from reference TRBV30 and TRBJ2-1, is SQTIHQWPATLVQPVGSPLSLECTVEGTSNPNLYWYRQAAGRGLQLLFYSVGIGQISSEVPQNLSASRPQDRQFILSSKKLLLSDSGFYLCALGGRSDEQFFGPGTRLTVL.

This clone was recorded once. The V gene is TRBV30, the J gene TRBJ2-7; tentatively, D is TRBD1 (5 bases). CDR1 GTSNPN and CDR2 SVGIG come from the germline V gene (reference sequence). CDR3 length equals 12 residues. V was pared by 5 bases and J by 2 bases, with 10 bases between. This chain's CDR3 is CAWAGSTYEQYF. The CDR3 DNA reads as TGTGCCTGGGCAGGGTCAACCTACGAGCAGTACTTC.

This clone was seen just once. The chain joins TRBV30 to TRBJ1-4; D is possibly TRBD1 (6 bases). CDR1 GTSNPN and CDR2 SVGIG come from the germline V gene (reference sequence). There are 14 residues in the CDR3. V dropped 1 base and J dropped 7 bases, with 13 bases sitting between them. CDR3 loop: CAWSARAGVEKLFF. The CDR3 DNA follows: TGTGCCTGGAGTGCACGGGCAGGGGTTGAAAAACTGTTTTTT.

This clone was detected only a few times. CDR3 in DNA: TGTGCCATGGAGGCCCTGGGAGGATTAAACCCGATTCAAGGAAACACCATATATTTT. This translates into CAMEALGGLNPIQGNTIYF. The rearrangement joins TRBV30 to TRBJ1-3; no reliable D call. This CDR3 has 19 amino acids. V lost 8 bases and J lost 4, with 33 bases in between. CDR1 and CDR2 from the germline V gene are GTSNPN and SVGIG (reference sequence).

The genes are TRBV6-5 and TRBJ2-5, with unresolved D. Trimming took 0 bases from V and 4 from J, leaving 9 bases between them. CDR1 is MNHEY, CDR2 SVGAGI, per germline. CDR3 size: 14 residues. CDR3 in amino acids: CASSYSTSPETQYF. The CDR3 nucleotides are TGTGCCAGCAGTTACTCGACCTCCCCAGAGACCCAGTACTTC.

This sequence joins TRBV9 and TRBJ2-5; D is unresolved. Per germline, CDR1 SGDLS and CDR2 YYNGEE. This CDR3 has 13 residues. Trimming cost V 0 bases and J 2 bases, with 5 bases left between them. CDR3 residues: CASSVGGQETQYF. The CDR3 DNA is TGTGCCAGCAGCGTAGGGGGACAAGAGACCCAGTACTTC.

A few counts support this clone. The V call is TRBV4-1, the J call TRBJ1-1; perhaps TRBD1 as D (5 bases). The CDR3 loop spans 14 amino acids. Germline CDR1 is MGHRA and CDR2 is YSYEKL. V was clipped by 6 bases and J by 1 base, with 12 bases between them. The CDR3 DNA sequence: TGCGCCAGCAGTCACAGGACGGAGAACACTGAAGCTTTCTTT. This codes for CASSHRTENTEAFF.

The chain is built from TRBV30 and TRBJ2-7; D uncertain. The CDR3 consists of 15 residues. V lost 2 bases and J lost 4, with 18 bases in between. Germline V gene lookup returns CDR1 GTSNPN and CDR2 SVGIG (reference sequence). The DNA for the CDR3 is TGTGCCTGGAGTCACAGTCAGCTCAGACCTTACGAGCAGTACTTC. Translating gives CAWSHSQLRPYEQYF.

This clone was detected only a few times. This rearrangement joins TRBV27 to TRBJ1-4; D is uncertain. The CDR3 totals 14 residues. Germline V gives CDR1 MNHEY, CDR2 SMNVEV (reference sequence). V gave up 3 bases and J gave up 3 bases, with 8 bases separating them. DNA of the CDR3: TGTGCCAGCAGTTTCGGGCAGGCTAATGAAAAACTGTTTTTT. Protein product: CASSFGQANEKLFF.

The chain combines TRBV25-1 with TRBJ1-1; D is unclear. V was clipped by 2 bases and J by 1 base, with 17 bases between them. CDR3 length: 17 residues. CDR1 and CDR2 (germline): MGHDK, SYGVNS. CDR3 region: CASSEPGLRDGNTEAFF. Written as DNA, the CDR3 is TGTGCCAGCAGTGAACCCGGCCTCCGCGATGGGAACACTGAAGCTTTCTTT.

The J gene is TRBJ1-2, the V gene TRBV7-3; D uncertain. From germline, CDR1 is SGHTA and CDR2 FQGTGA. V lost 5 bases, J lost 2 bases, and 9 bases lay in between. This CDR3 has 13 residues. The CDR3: CASSPFGNYGYTF. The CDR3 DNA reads TGTGCCAGCAGCCCTTTCGGAAACTATGGCTACACCTTC.

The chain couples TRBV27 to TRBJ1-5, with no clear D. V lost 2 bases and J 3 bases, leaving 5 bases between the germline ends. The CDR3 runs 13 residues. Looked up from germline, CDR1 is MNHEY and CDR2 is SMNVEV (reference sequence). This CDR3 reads CASSLTPNQPQHF. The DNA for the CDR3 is TGTGCCAGCAGTTTAACCCCCAATCAGCCCCAGCATTTT.

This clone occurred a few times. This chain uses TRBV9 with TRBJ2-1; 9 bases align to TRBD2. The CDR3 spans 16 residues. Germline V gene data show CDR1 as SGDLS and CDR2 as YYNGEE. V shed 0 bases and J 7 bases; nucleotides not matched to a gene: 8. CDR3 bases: TGTGCCAGCAGCGTAGTTGGCGGGAGGGCAGGGAATGAGCAGTTCTTC. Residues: CASSVVGGRAGNEQFF.

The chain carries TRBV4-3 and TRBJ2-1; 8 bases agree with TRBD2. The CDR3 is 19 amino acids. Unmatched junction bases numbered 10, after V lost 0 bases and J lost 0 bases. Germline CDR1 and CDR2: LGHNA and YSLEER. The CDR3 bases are TGCGCCAGCAGCCAAGACTTCGGTACGGGAGGGAGCTCCTACAATGAGCAGTTCTTC. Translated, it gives CASSQDFGTGGSSYNEQFF.